What follows describes a single T cell receptor (beta chain). Read coverage stops 3 residues before the CDR3 terminus; the germline J gene supplies the remainder. This entry comes from a study of T cells in women clearing cervical HPV infection. Here immunoSEQ multiplex PCR was the method, and the copy in TCRdb shows in-frame clones only, minus some. The sample features under 50,000 clones, with roughly 6% in its top ten. The CDR3 consists of 12 residues. Looked up from germline, CDR1 is SEHNR and CDR2 is FQNEAQ (reference sequence). Specimen: blood buffy coat. V usage is TRBV7-9 and J usage is TRBJ2-2; 8 bases match TRBD2. The TCR was taken from a woman aged 18 to 69 with a cervical HPV16 infection that either progressed to CIN3+ or cleared (not recorded which). This chain's CDR3 is CASSSGTSSLFF. CDR3 DNA (partial): TGTGCCAGCAGCTCCGGGACTAGTTCG.